This T cell receptor beta chain was captured in a study of cytotoxic CD8 clonotypes in ibrutinib-treated CLL. The method was immunoSEQ multiplex PCR; TCRdb's version includes in-frame clones alone and lacks a portion of them. The sample has around 250,000 clones, 70% seen once. CDR3 length: 13 residues. CDR1 and CDR2 from the germline V gene are SGHNT and YENEEA. V lost 2 bases and J lost 6; bases outside the gene matches: 4. The chain uses TRBV11-3 and TRBJ2-7; TRBD1 matches at 7 bases. The specimen comprised PBMCs, sampled after 24 months of ibrutinib treatment. The receptor's source is a human donor with chronic lymphocytic leukemia. For the CDR3, the DNA is TGTGCCAGCAGCTTATACCACAGGGGCGAGCAGTACTTC. It yields the protein CASSLYHRGEQYF.